A selection of T cell receptor beta chains follows, all from one sample in a study of blood T cell repertoires in COVID-19. The method was immunoSEQ multiplex PCR; TCRdb's version includes in-frame clones alone and lacks a portion of them. The sample lists 370,000 or so clones, over 75% seen once, with around 1.3% in the top ten. Material: PBMCs or T cells enriched from blood (not recorded which). These receptors were collected from a man aged 25 to 40 who had recovered from COVID-19. Both conserved end residues are part of each CDR3. Each record gives: V gene, J gene, CDR3 length, CDR3 protein.

TRBV7-2	TRBJ1-5	13	CASSLQVPQPQHF
TRBV19	TRBJ1-4	16	CASSLRGGHMDEKLFF
TRBV5-5	TRBJ2-5	13	CASSLLEQETQYF
TRBV5-1	TRBJ2-2	16	CASSSTSARNTGELFF
TRBV9	TRBJ1-5	15	CASSAQGFANQPQHF
TRBV24-1	TRBJ2-5	15	CATSSPREGKETQYF
TRBV12-3/TRBV12-4	TRBJ1-2	12	CASTRGQGGYTF
TRBV29-1	TRBJ1-2	11	CSVQGALGYTF
TRBV7-3	TRBJ1-2	13	CASSLDSYYGYTF
TRBV12-3/TRBV12-4	TRBJ1-5	12	CASRVGNQPQHF
TRBV6-2/TRBV6-3	TRBJ1-1	13	CASSYGAGTEAFF
TRBV3-1/TRBV3-2	TRBJ1-4	15	CASSQGTGGNEKLFF
TRBV6-1	TRBJ1-3	15	CASSEIGDRANTIYF
TRBV6-1	TRBJ2-7	14	CASSEGEGSYEQYF
TRBV30	TRBJ1-2	13	CAWSVFGGDGYTF
TRBV12-3/TRBV12-4	TRBJ1-1	12	CASSRQNTEAFF
TRBV12-5	TRBJ2-7	13	CASGLEGIHEQYF
TRBV10-1	TRBJ1-1	14	CASSESSGFTEAFF
TRBV28	TRBJ1-6	16	CASSSAGTGYNSPLHF
TRBV3-1/TRBV3-2	TRBJ1-5	17	CASSQDIGTVKNQPQHF
TRBV25-1	TRBJ1-1	12	CASSDRTAEAFF
TRBV4-1	TRBJ1-6	14	CASSAITGVSPLHF
TRBV12-2	TRBJ2-7	15	CASRLVKSSVSEQYF
TRBV7-2	TRBJ2-1	16	CASSGRSWRGGNEQFF
TRBV5-6	TRBJ1-6	15	CASSLDPDPNSPLHF
TRBV27	TRBJ1-1	14	CASSWGGSSAEAFF
TRBV7-9	TRBJ1-6	12	CASQGENSPLHF
TRBV27	TRBJ1-6	16	CASSLSRQGDNSPLHF
TRBV7-2	TRBJ1-4	15	CASSSSGSGNEKLFF
TRBV19	TRBJ2-2	16	CASSIWSGGNTGELFF
TRBV5-1	TRBJ1-2	14	CASSLAPGTGVYTF
TRBV19	TRBJ1-5	15	CASSPSGLSNQPQHF
TRBV5-1	TRBJ1-2	14	CASSLSGDVYGYTF
TRBV7-9	TRBJ2-2	16	CASSSPSTGGAGELFF
TRBV10-3	TRBJ1-1	13	CAISGAQGAEAFF
TRBV19	TRBJ2-5	14	CASSAQRPSETQYF
TRBV19	TRBJ2-3	14	CASSRGSLADTQYF
TRBV11-3	TRBJ2-3	15	CASSLGNGLSDTQYF
TRBV6-1	TRBJ2-5	15	CASSEWWGTQETQYF
TRBV7-9	TRBJ1-2	13	CASSWDSNYGYTF
TRBV7-8	TRBJ2-7	15	CASSLSSGFTYEQYF
TRBV11-2	TRBJ1-1	15	CASSSPTGGDTEAFF
TRBV9	TRBJ1-2	11	CASWSNYGYTF
TRBV6-1	TRBJ1-4	15	CASSEVGGDREKLFF
TRBV6-6	TRBJ1-6	15	CASRGGGVYNSPLHF
TRBV7-3	TRBJ2-7	15	CASRLTGTEYDEQYF
TRBV3-1/TRBV3-2	TRBJ1-4	14	CASSLKTGSGKLFF
TRBV6-5	TRBJ1-2	13	CASTLGTGYGYTF
TRBV7-2	TRBJ1-6	14	CASSLSEGSSPLHF
TRBV4-1	TRBJ2-4	18	CASSQDRGTGIAKNIQYF
TRBV2	TRBJ1-6	14	CASRAGTVNSPLHF
TRBV2	TRBJ1-5	14	CASSTTAVNQPQHF
TRBV29-1	TRBJ2-1	17	CSVALAGAVVAYNEQFF